This TCR beta chain derives from a study of identical twins. Regarding the study as a whole: Out-of-frame alpha sequences common to twins were enriched for low generation probability. Out-of-frame TCR alpha sharing in monozygotic twins exceeded recombination model predictions.

This CDR3 comprises 17 residues. Germline assignment: CDR1 SGDLS and CDR2 YYNGEE. V lost 0 bases to trimming and J lost 0 bases; unmatched junction nucleotides: 8. On this clonotype: What it binds is not known.

cDNA molecules carried unique molecular identifiers, and template switching added a universal primer site. TCRdb reanalysed the 5' RACE reads using MiXCR and keeps one entry per CDR3 protein. The profile shows 700,000 or so distinct CDR3 sequences, less than 10% of them singletons. The data also belong to a second study, concerning yellow fever vaccine responses in identical twins.

This chain joins TRBV9 and TRBJ2-5, with 7 bases that match TRBD2. This receptor was taken from a woman in her late teens or twenties in good health. Sequencing was performed on PBMCs. CDR3 DNA: TGTGCCAGCAGCGTAGCCATCCAGGGAGGGAACCAAGAGACCCAGTACTTC. The encoded protein is CASSVAIQGGNQETQYF.